This T cell receptor beta chain was recovered during a study of blood T cell repertoires in COVID-19. At the level of the study: Sites across the United States, Italy and Spain contributed samples from acute and convalescent COVID-19. PBMCs, B-cell-depleted T cells, or T cells provided the cDNA or gDNA that made up the material.

Authors' methods: Amplified reference gene primers provided the basis for estimating nucleated cell counts. The protocol was immunoSEQ multiplex PCR, while the TCRdb copy is restricted to in-frame clones and leaves out a portion. V and J calls and clone size are given by that table; D and trimming were obtained from the DNA. This sample yields 130,000 to 150,000 clones, of which over 80% are seen a single time; approximately 2.7% belongs to the top ten. Germline CDR1 is SGHDT and CDR2 is YYEEEE. This CDR3 contains 13 residues. Trimming stripped 0 bases from V and 4 bases from J, with 8 bases between.

The clonotype originates from a woman in her forties with active or convalescent COVID-19. The chain recombines TRBV5-6 with TRBJ2-7; D call uncertain. The sequenced material came from peripheral blood. The chain's CDR3 is CASSLDSYYEQYF. CDR3 sequence (DNA): TGTGCCAGCAGCTTGGACAGCTATTACGAGCAGTACTTC. The full variable domain, rest sourced from reference TRBV5-6 and TRBJ2-7, is DAGVTQSPTHLIKTRGQQVTLRCSPKSGHDTVSWYQQALGQGPQFIFQYYEEEERQRGNFPDRFSGHQFPNYSSELNVNALLLGDSALYLCASSLDSYYEQYFGPGTRLTVT.